This is a list of T cell receptor beta chains from one sample in a study of cytomegalovirus exposure and HLA in healthy donors. Only in-frame clones appear in the TCRdb table, and some are missing; sequencing was by immunoSEQ multiplex PCR. The sample records 150,000 to 200,000 clones, about 81% being singletons. Sequenced input: PBMCs. The receptors were sampled from a woman aged 25 to 39 in good health and CMV-seronegative. The CDR3 runs from the conserved cysteine through the conserved F or W. The D gene is left open where the match is weak. Some rows have no size entry. The others give once, few or many, or a class for an expanded clone.

j_gene: TRBJ1-6; v_gene: TRBV18; d_gene: TRBD1; abundance: few; CDR3nt: TGTGCCAGCTCACCGGACAGGGGGTTTTCGAGCTCCTATAATTCACCCCTCCACTTT; CDR3aa: CASSPDRGFSSSYNSPLHF
j_gene: TRBJ2-1; v_gene: TRBV2; d_gene: TRBD1; abundance: NA; CDR3nt: TGTGCCAGCAGATTCCCTCGCCGGTGGGGACAGTCCTACAATGAGCAGTTCTTC; CDR3aa: CASRFPRRWGQSYNEQFF
j_gene: TRBJ1-2; v_gene: TRBV25-1; d_gene: NA; abundance: NA; CDR3nt: TGTGCCAGCAGTGAATGGGGGCCGGCAAATGGCTACACCTTC; CDR3aa: CASSEWGPANGYTF
j_gene: TRBJ1-4; v_gene: TRBV9; d_gene: TRBD1; abundance: NA; CDR3nt: TGTGCCAGCAGCGTAGGGGACAGGAATAATGAAAAACTGTTTTTT; CDR3aa: CASSVGDRNNEKLFF
j_gene: TRBJ2-2; v_gene: TRBV14; d_gene: TRBD2; abundance: NA; CDR3nt: TGTGCCAGCAGGCTGACTAGCGGGAGGCCCGGGGAGCTGTTTTTT; CDR3aa: CASRLTSGRPGELFF
j_gene: TRBJ2-1; v_gene: TRBV11-3; d_gene: NA; abundance: NA; CDR3nt: TGTGCCAGCAGCATCAACAATGAGCAGTTCTTC; CDR3aa: CASSINNEQFF
j_gene: TRBJ2-3; v_gene: TRBV5-5; d_gene: NA; abundance: NA; CDR3nt: TGTGCCAGCAGCTTGGCCGGGGATACGCAGTATTTT; CDR3aa: CASSLAGDTQYF
j_gene: TRBJ1-3; v_gene: TRBV19; d_gene: NA; abundance: NA; CDR3nt: TGTGCCAGTAGTGAGTTGACAGCGAGCTCTGGAAACACCATATATTTT; CDR3aa: CASSELTASSGNTIYF
j_gene: TRBJ2-6; v_gene: TRBV19; d_gene: NA; abundance: once; CDR3nt: TGTGCCAGTGGGGCCGGGGCCAACGTCCTGACTTTC; CDR3aa: CASGAGANVLTF
j_gene: TRBJ2-7; v_gene: TRBV11-2; d_gene: NA; abundance: NA; CDR3nt: TGTGCCAGCAGCTTAGTCCAGAACTACGAGCAGTACTTC; CDR3aa: CASSLVQNYEQYF
j_gene: TRBJ1-2; v_gene: TRBV2; d_gene: NA; abundance: NA; CDR3nt: TGTGCCAGCAGGGCCGATCAGGGGTCGGGCTATGGCTACACCTTC; CDR3aa: CASRADQGSGYGYTF